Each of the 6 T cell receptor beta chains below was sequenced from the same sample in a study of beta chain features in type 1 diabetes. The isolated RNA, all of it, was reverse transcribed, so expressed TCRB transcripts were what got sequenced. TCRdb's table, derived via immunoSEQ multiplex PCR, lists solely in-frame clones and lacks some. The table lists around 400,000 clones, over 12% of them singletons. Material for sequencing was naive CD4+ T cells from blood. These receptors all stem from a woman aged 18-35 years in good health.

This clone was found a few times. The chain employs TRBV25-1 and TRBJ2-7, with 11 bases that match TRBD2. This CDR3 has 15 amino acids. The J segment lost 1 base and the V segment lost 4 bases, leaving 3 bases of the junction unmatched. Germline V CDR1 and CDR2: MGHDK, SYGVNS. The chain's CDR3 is CASSGTSGRSYEQYF. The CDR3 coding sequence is TGTGCCAGCAGTGGAACTAGCGGGAGATCCTACGAGCAGTACTTC.

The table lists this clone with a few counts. This CDR3 is CASSVEILAGDNNEQFF. In DNA, the CDR3 is TGTGCCAGCAGCGTAGAGATACTAGCGGGAGATAACAATGAGCAGTTCTTC. The chain couples TRBV9 to TRBJ2-1; 11 bases fit TRBD2. There are 17 residues in the CDR3. CDR1 and CDR2 from the germline V gene are SGDLS and YYNGEE. Germline trimming cut 0 bases from V and 5 bases from J; bases unmatched to any gene: 7.

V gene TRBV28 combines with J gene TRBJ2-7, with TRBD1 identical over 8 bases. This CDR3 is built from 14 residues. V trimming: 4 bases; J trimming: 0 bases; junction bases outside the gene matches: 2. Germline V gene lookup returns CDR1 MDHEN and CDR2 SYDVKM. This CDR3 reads CASSWDRTSYEQYF. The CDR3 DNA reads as TGTGCCAGCAGTTGGGACAGGACCTCCTACGAGCAGTACTTC.

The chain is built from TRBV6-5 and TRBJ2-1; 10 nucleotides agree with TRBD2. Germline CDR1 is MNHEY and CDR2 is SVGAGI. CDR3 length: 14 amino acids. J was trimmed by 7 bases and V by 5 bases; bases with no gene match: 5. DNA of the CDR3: TGTGCCAGCAGTGTGAGACTAGCGGGTAATGAGCAGTTCTTC. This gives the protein CASSVRLAGNEQFF.

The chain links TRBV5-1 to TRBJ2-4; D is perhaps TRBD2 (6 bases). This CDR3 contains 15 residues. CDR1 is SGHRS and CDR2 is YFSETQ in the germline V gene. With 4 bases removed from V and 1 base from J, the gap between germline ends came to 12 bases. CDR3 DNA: TGCGCCAGCAGCACCTTGGAGGGTGCCAAAAACATTCAGTACTTC. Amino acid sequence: CASSTLEGAKNIQYF.

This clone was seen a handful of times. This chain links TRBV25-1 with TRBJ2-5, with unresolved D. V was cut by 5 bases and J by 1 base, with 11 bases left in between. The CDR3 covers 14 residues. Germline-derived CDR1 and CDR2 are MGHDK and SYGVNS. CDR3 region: CASSFSGSQETQYF. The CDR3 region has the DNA TGTGCCAGCAGTTTTTCAGGCTCCCAAGAGACCCAGTACTTC.